These T cell receptor beta chains were read from a single sample in a study of blood T cells in healthy people across ages. TCRdb recomputed calls from the 5' RACE reads with MiXCR, one row per CDR3 protein. The sample lists approximately 1,000,000 distinct CDR3 sequences; around 45% were seen once. Sequenced input: blood. These receptors were collected from a woman aged 55-70 years in good health. The CDR3 runs from the conserved cysteine through the conserved F or W. The order of the fields is V gene, clone size, CDR3 protein. Clone size is stated in some rows and not others, as once, few, many or a class when expanded.

>TRBV7-6|.
CASGLKEGGTKYF
>TRBV11-2|few
CASSFVGGVDTQYF
>TRBV2|many
CASSEGRGYGYTF
>TRBV27|.
CASSYGLAAYSEQFF
>TRBV4-2|.
CASSQALAGEILYTDTQYF
>TRBV11-3|few
CASSATGGGISGANVLTF
>TRBV25-1|.
CASSEYPKTYEQYF
>TRBV5-1|.
CASSADPGGELFF
>TRBV5-1|.
CASSSDWRGTASSYEQYF
>TRBV14|.
CASSQDKGRTDTQYF
>TRBV14|few
CASSQVQGAYEQYF
>TRBV20-1|.
CSARAQGGRRYNEQFF
>TRBV4-2|.
CASSQVGQGEAFF
>TRBV6-1|once
CASRPRGSGGFTQETQYF
>TRBV7-2|many
CASSPPGQSREQFF
>TRBV12-3/TRBV12-4|.
CASTFGGSRGSYEQYF
>TRBV20-1|.
CSARAYRGQETQFF
>TRBV27|.
CASSPLAGGYSTDTQYF
>TRBV7-2|few
CASSPSGRALREQYF
>TRBV20-1|.
CSARGDLYEQYF
>TRBV6-5|few
CASSDSLGESQYF
>TRBV29-1|.
CSVVGRGNAQYF
>TRBV10-2|.
CASSEGQHTDTQYF
>TRBV20-1|.
CSARDRLTSGRASETQYF
>TRBV5-1|.
CASSLDTYSYEQYF
>TRBV7-3|.
CASSLTGQGGQFF
>TRBV7-9|.
CAGSGAGTGDSAGYQPQHF
>TRBV20-1|few
CSARDGGSGNEQYF
>TRBV5-5|.
CASSLGALAGANEQFF
>TRBV7-9|.
CASSLQGASVAEQYF
>TRBV20-1|.
CSASGVGLSYEQYF
>TRBV20-1|.
CSVTDRFISYNEQYF
>TRBV6-5|.
CASSDSEIGGLTF
>TRBV15|.
CATSRAPGATDTQYF
>TRBV7-2|.
CASRPNGRQGETQYF
>TRBV12-3/TRBV12-4|.
CASRRDGGYQPQHF
>TRBV24-1|.
CATRRDPNQPQHF
>TRBV20-1|few
CSATLAGVPSSTDTQYF
>TRBV5-1|few
CASSKDDSPLHF
>TRBV9|.
CASSPTSGRKETQYF
>TRBV27|many
CASSPSAYNSPLHF
>TRBV20-1|few
CSARGELAGGPYEQFF
>TRBV5-1|.
CASSKDGGANNEQFF
>TRBV5-1|.
CASSLEGLAGGEGLNEQYF
>TRBV6-5|few
CASSYSRVDGYTF
>TRBV6-6|few
CASSYSSNAGANVLTF
>TRBV7-3|.
CASSPQTGGYNEQFF
>TRBV4-1|.
CASSQAGRGNTGELFF